A single sample gave rise to the 18 T cell receptor beta chains below, sequenced in a study of blood T cell repertoires in COVID-19. Data came from immunoSEQ multiplex PCR; TCRdb stores just in-frame clones and leaves some out. The sample comprises about 140,000 clones, about 80% of which are singletons, and 16% rests with the top ten. The sequenced material came from peripheral blood. The origin of the receptors is a man aged 45 to 65 with acute or convalescent COVID-19.

V is TRBV6-1 and J is TRBJ1-2; perhaps TRBD1 as D (5 bases). Germline CDR1 is MNHNS and CDR2 is SASEGT. V was pared by 1 base and J by 5 bases, with 11 bases between. This CDR3 has 14 amino acids. CDR3 region: CASSEGPREYGYTF. The CDR3 coding sequence is TGTGCCAGCAGTGAAGGTCCCAGGGAATATGGCTACACCTTC.

The chain recombines TRBV2 with TRBJ1-1; D gene uncertain. The germline gives CDR1 SNHLY, CDR2 FYNNEI. The V end lost 4 bases, the J end lost 0 bases, and 6 bases lay between the germline ends. The CDR3 sequence is 13 residues long. CDR3 loop: CASSVGLNTEAFF. DNA for the CDR3: TGTGCCAGCAGTGTTGGGCTGAACACTGAAGCTTTCTTT.

The genes are TRBV10-3 and TRBJ2-5; D may be TRBD1 (6 bases). V was shortened by 4 bases and J by 5 bases, with 8 bases between the two germline ends. The CDR3 contains 12 residues. The V gene's germline CDR1 is ENHRY and CDR2 SYGVKD. The CDR3 is CAISGQGETQYF. The CDR3 DNA reads TGTGCCATCAGTGGGCAGGGGGAGACCCAGTACTTC.

The rearrangement uses TRBV6-1 and TRBJ1-2; a possible D gene is TRBD1 (5 bases). The CDR3 contains 15 residues. The ends were cut back, 3 bases at V and 3 bases at J, with 14 bases in the middle. Germline V gene lookup returns CDR1 MNHNS and CDR2 SASEGT. CDR3 residues: CASSDSSGTYYGYTF. CDR3 DNA: TGTGCCAGCAGTGATTCCTCAGGGACTTACTATGGCTACACCTTC.

The chain combines TRBV12-3 or TRBV12-4 with TRBJ1-1; D possibly corresponds to TRBD1 (5 bases). V lost 3 bases and J lost 4, with 9 bases in between. The CDR3 has 13 residues. Written as DNA, the CDR3 is TGTGCCAGCAGTTTGTCAGGGCCCACTGAAGCTTTCTTT. Its protein product is CASSLSGPTEAFF.

Only a few counts were recorded for this clone. This chain joins TRBV29-1 and TRBJ1-2; 9 bases agree with TRBD1. The ends lost 7 bases at V and 7 bases at J; junction bases unmatched: 7. Germline lookup yields CDR1 SQVTM and CDR2 ANQGSEA. CDR3 length: 12 amino acids. CDR3 region: CSGWDRVPGYTF. CDR3 in DNA: TGCAGCGGCTGGGACAGGGTCCCTGGCTACACCTTC.

This clone was seen many times. The rearrangement uses TRBV7-3 and TRBJ1-6, with a weak D call TRBD1 (5 bases). CDR3 length: 14 residues. The ends were cut back, 1 base at V and 13 bases at J, with 14 bases in the middle. In germline, CDR1 is SGHTA, CDR2 FQGTGA. CDR3 coding DNA: TGTGCCAGCAGCTTAAGGGGGGAGAGTGCCCCCCTCCACTTT. Amino acids: CASSLRGESAPLHF. Combining the CDR3 with reference TRBV7-3 and TRBJ1-6 gives the whole variable domain GAGVSQTPSNKVTEKGKYVELRCDPISGHTALYWYRQSLGQGPEFLIYFQGTGAADDSGLPNDRFFAVRPEGSVSTLKIQRTERGDSAVYLCASSLRGESAPLHFGNGTRLTVT.

The chain recombines TRBV6-5 with TRBJ1-1, with D possibly being TRBD1 (6 bases). CDR3 length: 12 residues. Germline V gene data show CDR1 as MNHEY and CDR2 as SVGAGI. V was shortened by 6 bases and J by 3 bases, with 8 bases between the two germline ends. The CDR3 spells CASRQGHTEAFF. Here the CDR3 DNA reads TGTGCCAGCAGACAGGGACACACTGAAGCTTTCTTT.

This sequence joins TRBV6-5 and TRBJ1-1; D not certain. Deletions cut 2 bases from V and 0 bases from J, with 10 bases between. CDR1 and CDR2 from the germline V gene are MNHEY and SVGAGI. CDR3 length equals 15 residues. CDR3 sequence reads: CASSYDGGLNTEAFF. For the CDR3, the DNA is TGTGCCAGCAGTTACGACGGAGGCTTGAACACTGAAGCTTTCTTT.

The chain uses TRBV6-5 and TRBJ2-5; 7 bases agree with TRBD1. The CDR3 contains 13 residues. V was clipped by 7 bases and J by 2 bases; unmatched bases: 4. CDR1 and CDR2 (germline): MNHEY, SVGAGI. This CDR3 reads CASTPTGQETQYF. CDR3 DNA: TGTGCCAGCACCCCGACAGGGCAAGAGACCCAGTACTTC.

The chain couples TRBV27 to TRBJ2-7; TRBD1 might be the D (6 bases). V was shortened by 0 bases and J by 0 bases, with 15 bases between the two germline ends. Germline V gives CDR1 MNHEY, CDR2 SMNVEV (reference sequence). The CDR3 sequence is 17 residues long. CDR3 amino acids: CASSLSLEGVSSYEQYV. CDR3 in DNA: TGTGCCAGCAGTTTATCGTTAGAGGGGGTGTCCTCCTACGAGCAGTACGTC.

V is TRBV7-2 and J is TRBJ2-2; D call uncertain. Germline CDR1 is SGHTA and CDR2 is FQGNSA. Trimming took 5 bases from V and 4 from J, leaving 8 bases between them. The CDR3 length is 13 residues. This chain's CDR3 is CASSVSLTGELFF. The CDR3 nucleotides read TGTGCCAGCAGCGTTAGCCTCACCGGGGAGCTGTTTTTT.

This chain connects TRBV28 to TRBJ1-1; D not certain. This CDR3 is built from 15 residues. V was cut by 5 bases and J by 3 bases, with 16 bases left in between. Germline V gene lookup returns CDR1 MDHEN and CDR2 SYDVKM. The CDR3 region has the DNA TGTGCCAGCAGTCCAATAGGCAGGTTAGACACTGAAGCTTTCTTT. It translates to CASSPIGRLDTEAFF.

This clone came up a few times. The chain joins TRBV5-4 to TRBJ2-6; D is perhaps TRBD2 (5 bases). V shed 0 bases and J shed 2 bases, with 9 bases lying between them. This CDR3 comprises 16 residues. Germline CDR1 and CDR2: SGHNT and YYREEE (reference sequence). Written as DNA, the CDR3 is TGTGCCAGCAGCTTGGGAGGGCTAGCTGGGGCCAACGTCCTGACTTTC. This translates into CASSLGGLAGANVLTF.

J is TRBJ1-1 and V is TRBV2, with D tentatively TRBD1 (5 bases). Per germline, CDR1 SNHLY and CDR2 FYNNEI. Trimming removed 2 bases at V and 3 bases at J, with 16 bases between. This CDR3 is 16 amino acids long. The CDR3 sequence is CASSESGGGGDTEAFF. In DNA, the CDR3 is TGTGCCAGCAGTGAATCCGGGGGAGGTGGCGACACTGAAGCTTTCTTT.

The CDR3 DNA follows: TGTGCCTGGCGGCCAGGGGGGTTCTCCTACGAGCAGTACTTC. Amino acid sequence: CAWRPGGFSYEQYF. The chain recombines TRBV30 with TRBJ2-7, with a weak D call TRBD1 (7 bases). V was trimmed by 5 bases and J by 0 bases, leaving 14 bases between them. Germline V gives CDR1 GTSNPN, CDR2 SVGIG (reference sequence). This CDR3 region has 14 residues.

J is TRBJ2-1 and V is TRBV6-6; D gene ambiguous. CDR3 length: 12 amino acids. Deletions cut 6 bases from V and 6 bases from J, with 9 bases between. Germline-derived CDR1 and CDR2 are MNHNY and SVGAGI (reference sequence). The CDR3 nucleotides are TGTGCCAGCAGCCAGGATGCCAATGAGCAGTTCTTC. The encoded protein is CASSQDANEQFF.

V is TRBV12-3 or TRBV12-4 and J is TRBJ1-3; D gene unclear. This CDR3 region has 12 residues. Trimming removed 7 bases at V and 0 bases at J, with 4 bases between. CDR3 sequence reads: CASTSSGNTIYF. The CDR3 DNA follows: TGTGCCAGCACTAGCTCTGGAAACACCATATATTTT.